This TCR beta chain was observed in a study of T-cell memory formation after mild COVID-19. With regard to this clonotype: Its antigen is undetermined.

Study results and caveats: SARS-CoV-2 specificity was not confirmed for second-wave clones peaking on day 37. Clones shrinking between day 15 and 85 showed a balanced CD4/CD8 split, and those that grew later tilted toward CD4+. Some SARS-CoV-2-responding clones were already detected in memory before infection.

Between the trimmed V and J ends, which lost 6 bases and 7 bases, there was a span of 16 bases. This CDR3 is built from 14 residues. A 5'RACE reaction primed in the constant segment made cDNA libraries of TCR alpha and TCR beta, and these carried sample barcodes and UMIs. One entry per CDR3 protein, called by TCRdb with MiXCR from the 5' RACE reads. The data contain roughly 280,000 distinct CDR3 sequences, approximately 7.6% of them seen just once; the ten biggest clones take up about 20%. The source material was PBMCs or a T cell subset sorted from them (not recorded which). The origin of this receptor is a man between 18 and 29 years old who had mild COVID-19 (a few samples of this study predate the infection). Cell type and time point are not known. This chain joins TRBV12-3 or TRBV12-4 and TRBJ1-3; possibly TRBD1 for D (5 bases). Here the CDR3 reads CASSLRFGGNTIYF. The CDR3 coding sequence is TGTGCCAGCAGCCTCCGGTTCGGGGGGAACACCATATATTTT.